A single sample gave rise to the 13 T cell receptor beta chains below, sequenced in a study of blood T cell repertoires in COVID-19. The repertoire was sequenced with immunoSEQ multiplex PCR; TCRdb's copy has only in-frame clones and lacks some. The repertoire holds about 120,000 clones, with about nine tenths as singletons. Specimen: peripheral blood. Receptors originate from a woman aged 50 to 60 with acute or convalescent COVID-19.

The chain couples TRBV3-1 (or the pseudogene TRBV3-2) to TRBJ2-1; D is perhaps TRBD2 (7 bases). Trimming removed 2 bases at V and 9 bases at J, with 14 bases between. This CDR3 is built from 14 residues. Germline assignment: CDR1 LGHDT and CDR2 YNNKEL (reference sequence). The CDR3 nucleotides read TGTGCCAGCAGCCAAAAGGGGGGGGGCCTTGAGCAGTTCTTC. It is translated as CASSQKGGGLEQFF.

This chain links TRBV11-2 with TRBJ2-3; 13 bases are a match to TRBD2. With 5 bases clipped from V and 4 bases from J, the junction kept 9 bases outside the gene matches. Germline CDR1 SGHAT, CDR2 FQNNGV. This CDR3 is built from 17 residues. The CDR3 spells CASSLGGTSGESDTQYF. DNA for the CDR3: TGTGCCAGCAGCCTCGGGGGGACTAGCGGGGAATCAGATACGCAGTATTTT.

V is TRBV4-2 and J is TRBJ1-2; a possible D gene is TRBD1 (6 bases). This CDR3 spans 15 amino acids. Trimming left V 1 base short and J 8 bases short, with 17 bases between. Germline-derived CDR1 and CDR2 are LGHNA and YNFKEQ. The chain's CDR3 is CASSQVGGGPVGYTF. CDR3 nucleotides: TGTGCCAGCAGCCAAGTAGGCGGGGGCCCGGTGGGCTACACCTTC.

The gene calls are TRBV30 and TRBJ1-4, with 10 bases that match TRBD1. The CDR3 length is 14 residues. V shed 3 bases, J shed 8 bases, and the junction held 6 bases outside the gene matches. Germline V gives CDR1 GTSNPN, CDR2 SVGIG (reference sequence). CDR3 region: CAWSGDRGQEKLFF. As DNA, the CDR3 is TGTGCCTGGAGCGGGGACAGGGGACAGGAAAAACTGTTTTTT. Drawing the rest from reference TRBV30 and TRBJ1-4, the complete variable domain is SQTIHQWPATLVQPVGSPLSLECTVEGTSNPNLYWYRQAAGRGLQLLFYSVGIGQISSEVPQNLSASRPQDRQFILSSKKLLLSDSGFYLCAWSGDRGQEKLFFGSGTQLSVL.

The chain couples TRBV3-1 (or the pseudogene TRBV3-2) to TRBJ2-7, with 11 bases identical to TRBD1. Germline V lookup: CDR1 LGHDT, CDR2 YNNKEL (reference sequence). Germline trimming cut 0 bases from V and 5 bases from J; bases unmatched to any gene: 9. CDR3 length equals 17 residues. CDR3 region: CASSQEWKRTGGHEQYF. As DNA, the CDR3 is TGTGCCAGCAGCCAAGAATGGAAGAGGACAGGGGGCCACGAGCAGTACTTC.

The gene calls are TRBV11-2 and TRBJ1-2; TRBD1 aligns across 8 bases. This CDR3 is built from 15 residues. The junction had 3 bases not matched to a gene; V was cut back by 1 base and J by 2 bases. CDR1 and CDR2 from the germline V gene are SGHAT and FQNNGV. In nucleotides, the CDR3 is TGTGCCAGCAGCTTAGCCCGGACAGGGAACTATGGCTACACCTTC. This codes for CASSLARTGNYGYTF.

The J gene is TRBJ1-2, the V gene TRBV19; no definite D call. The V gene lost 6 bases and the J gene lost 2 bases, with 10 bases spanning the gap. The CDR3 consists of 13 residues. The germline gives CDR1 LNHDA, CDR2 SQIVND (reference sequence). The CDR3 DNA reads TGTGCCAGTAGCCACGAGGCGAACTATGGCTACACCTTC. Its protein is CASSHEANYGYTF.

V is TRBV2 and J is TRBJ2-1; 12 bases map to TRBD2. The V gene's germline CDR1 is SNHLY and CDR2 FYNNEI. The CDR3 runs 16 residues. The V and J ends lost 8 bases and 7 bases, in that order; junction bases with no gene match: 12. CDR3 loop: CASLYFLAGGQNEQFF. DNA for the CDR3: TGTGCCAGCCTATACTTCCTAGCGGGAGGGCAAAATGAGCAGTTCTTC.

This clone was detected only a few times. The rearrangement links TRBV2 to TRBJ1-3, with D tentatively TRBD1 (6 bases). The CDR3 is made up of 16 amino acids. Germline assignment: CDR1 SNHLY and CDR2 FYNNEI. Trimming removed 5 bases from V and 4 bases from J, with 18 bases in between. The CDR3 bases are TGTGCCAGCAGTCCCGGACAGCTCCTAAAGGGAAACACCATATATTTT. Its protein product is CASSPGQLLKGNTIYF.

This chain uses TRBV6-5 with TRBJ2-6; the D gene is possibly TRBD2 (6 bases). Germline V CDR1 and CDR2: MNHEY, SVGAGI. CDR3 length: 15 amino acids. V lost 6 bases and J 1 base, leaving 10 bases between the germline ends. CDR3 in DNA: TGTGCCAGCAGCCCGGGGGTGTCTGGGGCCAACGTCCTGACTTTC. Its translation: CASSPGVSGANVLTF.

The rearrangement links TRBV19 to TRBJ1-1; D gene uncertain. V was clipped by 3 bases and J by 3 bases, with 8 bases between them. In germline, CDR1 is LNHDA, CDR2 SQIVND (reference sequence). The CDR3 contains 13 residues. CDR3 DNA sequence: TGTGCCAGTAGTATTGGCGGTGACACTGAAGCTTTCTTT. Protein: CASSIGGDTEAFF.

CDR3 DNA sequence: TGTGCCAGCAGCTTAGGGTACGGGGGTGAAGCTTTCTTT. It encodes CASSLGYGGEAFF. This chain connects TRBV7-9 to TRBJ1-1; perhaps TRBD1 as D (5 bases). The V and J ends lost 1 base and 7 bases respectively, with 10 bases between them. This CDR3 spans 13 amino acids. Germline lookup yields CDR1 SEHNR and CDR2 FQNEAQ (reference sequence). Supplemented by reference TRBV7-9 and TRBJ1-1, the full variable domain reads DTGVSQNPRHKITKRGQNVTFRCDPISEHNRLYWYRQTLGQGPEFLTYFQNEAQLEKSRLLSDRFSAERPKGSFSTLEIQRTEQGDSAMYLCASSLGYGGEAFFGQGTRLTVV.

Here the CDR3 reads CASSFLGEGQDEQFF. The CDR3, as DNA: TGTGCCAGCAGTTTTTTGGGGGAGGGCCAGGATGAGCAGTTCTTC. The V and J genes are TRBV28 and TRBJ2-1; 7 bases are a match to TRBD2. The V segment lost 3 bases and the J segment 8 bases; nucleotides outside the gene matches: 10. Germline CDR1 MDHEN, CDR2 SYDVKM. CDR3 length: 15 residues.